The table lists the clone carrying this T cell receptor beta chain with a few counts. The CDR3 extends over 14 amino acids. Looked up from germline, CDR1 is MNHNS and CDR2 is SASEGT. Trimming removed 6 bases from V and 1 base from J; junction bases left unmatched: 3. The entry originates in a study of identical twins. cDNA molecules carried unique molecular identifiers, and template switching added a universal primer site. TCRdb re-derived calls from the 5' RACE reads in MiXCR, one entry per CDR3 protein. The profile shows fewer than 500,000 distinct CDR3 sequences, 20% to 25% of them singletons. Each donor was a healthy Caucasian. In addition, the sample was reused for a study of T cells expressing NK-cell markers. That investigation notes: Only alpha-beta TCR T cells were sorted in several experiments, using an anti-gamma-delta TCR antibody.

This chain links TRBV6-1 with TRBJ2-1; TRBD2 aligns across 7 bases. The clonotype comes from a woman aged 18-29 years in good health. The source material was CD4+ T cells sorted from blood. The CDR3 DNA follows: TGTGCCAGCAGCGGGGGGATTTCCTACAATGAGCAGTTCTTC. As protein: CASSGGISYNEQFF.